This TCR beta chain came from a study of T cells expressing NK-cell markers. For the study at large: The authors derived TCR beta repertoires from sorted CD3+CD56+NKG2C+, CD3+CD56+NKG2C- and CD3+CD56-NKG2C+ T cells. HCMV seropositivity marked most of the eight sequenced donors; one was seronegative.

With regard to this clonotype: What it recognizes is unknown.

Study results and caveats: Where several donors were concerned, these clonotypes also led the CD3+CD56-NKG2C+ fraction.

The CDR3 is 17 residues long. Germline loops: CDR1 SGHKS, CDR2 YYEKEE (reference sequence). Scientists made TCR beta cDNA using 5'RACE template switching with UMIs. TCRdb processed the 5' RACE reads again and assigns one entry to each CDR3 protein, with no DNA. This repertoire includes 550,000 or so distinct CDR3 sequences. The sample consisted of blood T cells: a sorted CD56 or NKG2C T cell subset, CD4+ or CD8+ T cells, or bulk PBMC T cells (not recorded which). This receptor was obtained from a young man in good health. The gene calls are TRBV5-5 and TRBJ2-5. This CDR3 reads CASSLIVFGSAQETQYF.